This T cell receptor beta chain derives from a study of molecular identifiers for immune sequencing clone quantification listed by TCRdb under 2018. For the wider study: For a replicate experiment, RNA from around 20,000 or 99,000 naive CD8 T cells was divided into five aliquots, of which four were sequenced. CD8 T cells were used in a methods study to benchmark molecular-identifier clustering-based TCR repertoire sequencing (MIDCIRS) and TCR RNA copy counting.

For CDR1 and CDR2, the germline V gene (reference sequence) lists SEHNR and FQNEAQ. The cysteine opens and the phenylalanine closes a CDR3 of 14 amino acids. The kept DNA is CDR3 alone, 42 bases in frame from the first base. The trim is 2 bases for V and 4 bases for J, with a gap of 12 bases between the germline ends. The research as a whole found: When barcode sub-clustering was not used, chimeric consensus sequences inflated TCR diversity, with chimeras reaching as high as 47%. Highly expanded clone sizes could be underestimated because identical TCR molecules may share a barcode. Around 2.8 recovered TCR RNA copies per cell were obtained by modeling, versus approximately 9 by digital PCR, implying a capture efficiency of 30% to 35%. Spiked-in Jurkat TCR RNA equivalent to a single cell was reported to be detectable even among 800,000 to 1,000,000 naive CD8 T cells. In CMV-specific effector cells, clones with more than 20 RNA copies accounted for over 98% of molecules, whereas in naive cells such clones accounted for under 1%.

In this sample, this clonotype turned up many times. No cognate antigen has been identified for it. Base qualities are not at hand, and no much larger clone is one base apart. The library came from PCR. Sequencing relied on an Illumina MiSeq. The Qiagen AllPrep DNA/RNA kit was used to purify total RNA. Before analysis, reads from multiple sequencing runs of the same library were pooled. Under the source paper's analysis protocol: Reads were retained only if an exact TCR constant sequence was present, and the retained reads were trimmed to 150 nt and grouped according to their 12-nt molecular barcodes. Reads within each barcode group were sub-clustered using a 15% Levenshtein threshold, and quality-weighted consensus sequences were constructed for each RNA molecule. Non-functional sequences were filtered out, along with any lower-count sequence sitting one edit away from another sequence. Based on fitting two negative binomial distributions, any barcode sub-cluster with under 20% of the maximum read count was discarded. TCRdb's own reprocessing of the public reads used fastp at Q25 and MiXCR and kept productive beta chains. For every CDR3 protein sequence, its rows merge into one entry that carries the most common genes and DNA. Clone size and V and J calls follow TCRdb, not the original study. The sample table records 20,000 or so distinct CDR3 sequences; around 23% of these occur just once. The leading ten clones occupy about 6.4% of the sample.

Naive CD8 T cells were FACS-sorted as CD8+CD4-CCR7+CD45RA+ on a BD FACSAria II into RLT Plus buffer. Some naive CD8 T cell RNA was split equally between MIDCIRS and a Smart-seq2-style 5'RACE protocol for a sensitivity comparison. Enrichment of CD8 T cells was done with RosetteSep CD8+ T Cell Enrichment Cocktail plus Ficoll-Paque, and ACK red cell lysis came afterward. The material sequenced was naive CD8+ T cells from blood, with Jurkat cell RNA spiked in. The cell subset or site label corresponds to: FACS-sorted CD8+CD4-CCR7+CD45RA+ naive T cells. This chain joins TRBV7-9 to TRBJ2-7, with the D gene not clear enough to name. The origin of this receptor is a human donor in good health. Some libraries in this study had Jurkat cell RNA spiked in. The CDR3 corresponds to CASSLSRSLYEQYF. The DNA sequence is given as TGTGCCAGCAGCTTAAGCAGGTCCCTATACGAGCAGTACTTC.